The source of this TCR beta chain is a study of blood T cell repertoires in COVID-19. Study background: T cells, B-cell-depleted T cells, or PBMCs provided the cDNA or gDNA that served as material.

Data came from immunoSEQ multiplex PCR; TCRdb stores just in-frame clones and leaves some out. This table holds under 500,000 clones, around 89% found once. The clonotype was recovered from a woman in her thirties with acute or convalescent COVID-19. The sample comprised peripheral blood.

CDR3 loop: CASSLNPGFGNTIYF. Written as DNA, the CDR3 is TGTGCCAGCAGCCTCAACCCGGGATTCGGAAACACCATATATTTT. This sequence joins TRBV9 and TRBJ1-3; no definite D call. V was cut by 4 bases and J by 4 bases, with 15 bases left in between. Germline loops: CDR1 SGDLS, CDR2 YYNGEE. The CDR3 is 15 residues long.